What follows describes a single TCR beta chain. Its antigen is as yet unknown. The sample originates from a study of OX40 agonist ivuxolimab in advanced cancers. In the study overall: Patients took ivuxolimab, an agonistic anti-OX40 (CD134) antibody. Study findings and constraints: Some of the lowest clonal expansion was seen in partial responders at 0.1-3.0 mg/kg.

Sequencing was performed with immunoSEQ multiplex PCR; in TCRdb, only in-frame clones are kept and a portion is missing. This sample has about 88,000 clones; approximately 85% occur once, and the top ten carry 3.8%. Germline trimming cut 5 bases from V and 2 bases from J; bases unmatched to any gene: 2. The CDR3 is made up of 13 amino acids. Germline V lookup: CDR1 MNHNY, CDR2 SVGAGI (reference sequence). Sequences were derived from CD4+ or CD8+ T cells sorted from blood, sampled in a trial of the OX40 agonist ivuxolimab. This receptor was identified in an adult with an advanced solid tumor such as melanoma, head and neck, liver or kidney cancer. V usage is TRBV6-6 and J usage is TRBJ2-7; TRBD1 matches 8 bases. CDR3 residues: CASSKQGAYEQYF. The CDR3 nucleotides read TGTGCCAGCAGTAAACAGGGGGCCTACGAGCAGTACTTC.